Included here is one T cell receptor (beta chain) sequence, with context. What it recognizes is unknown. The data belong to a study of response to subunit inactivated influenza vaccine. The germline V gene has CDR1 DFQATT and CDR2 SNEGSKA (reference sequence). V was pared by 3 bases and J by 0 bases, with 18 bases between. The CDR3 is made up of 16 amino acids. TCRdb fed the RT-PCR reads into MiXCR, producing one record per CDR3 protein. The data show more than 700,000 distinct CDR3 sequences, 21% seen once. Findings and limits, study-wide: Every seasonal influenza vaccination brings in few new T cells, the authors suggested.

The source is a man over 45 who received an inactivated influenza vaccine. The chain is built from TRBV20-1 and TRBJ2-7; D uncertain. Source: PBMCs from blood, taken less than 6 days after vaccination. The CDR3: CSASGVTVYVSYEQYF. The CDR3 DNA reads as TGCAGTGCTAGCGGAGTTACGGTATACGTCTCCTACGAGCAGTACTTC.